The T cell receptor (beta chain) described here comes from a study of early T cells in non-severe SARS-CoV-2 infection. Study findings and constraints: Sequences matched to VDJdb favored anti-spike CD8 responses, while private and CD4 specificities were missed.

This clonotype has ten or more counts. Its antigen is unknown. TCRdb passed the 5' RACE reads through MiXCR, listing each CDR3 protein once. The profile shows tens of thousands of distinct CDR3 sequences, over 12% of them singletons. V was cut by 3 bases and J by 6 bases, with 12 bases left in between. The CDR3 is made up of 13 amino acids. The V gene's germline CDR1 is MNHEY and CDR2 SMNVEV (reference sequence). The chain has TRBV27 and TRBJ2-7; D remains unclear. Material: whole blood. The receptor comes from an adult who was a healthcare worker with PCR-confirmed SARS-CoV-2 infection or an uninfected control (not recorded which). Here the CDR3 reads CASSFNPASEQYF. CDR3 bases: TGTGCCAGCAGTTTTAATCCAGCGAGCGAGCAGTACTTC.